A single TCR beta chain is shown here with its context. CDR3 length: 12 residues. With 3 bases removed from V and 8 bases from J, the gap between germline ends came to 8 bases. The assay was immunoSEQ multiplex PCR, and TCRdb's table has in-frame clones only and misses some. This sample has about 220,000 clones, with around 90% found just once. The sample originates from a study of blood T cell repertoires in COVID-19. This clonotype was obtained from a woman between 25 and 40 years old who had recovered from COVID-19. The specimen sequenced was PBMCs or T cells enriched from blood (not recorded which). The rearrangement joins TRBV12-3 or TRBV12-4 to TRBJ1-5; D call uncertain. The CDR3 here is CASSFLAEPQHF. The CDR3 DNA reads TGTGCCAGCAGTTTTTTGGCGGAGCCCCAGCATTTT.